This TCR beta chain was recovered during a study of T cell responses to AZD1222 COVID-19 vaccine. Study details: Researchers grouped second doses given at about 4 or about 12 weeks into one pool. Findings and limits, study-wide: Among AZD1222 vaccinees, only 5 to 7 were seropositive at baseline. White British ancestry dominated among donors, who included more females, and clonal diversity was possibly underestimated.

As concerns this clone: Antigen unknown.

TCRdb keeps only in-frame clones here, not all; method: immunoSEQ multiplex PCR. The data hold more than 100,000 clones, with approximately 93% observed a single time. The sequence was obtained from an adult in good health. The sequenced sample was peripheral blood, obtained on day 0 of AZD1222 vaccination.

The CDR3 DNA reads as TGCGCCAGCAGCTTAAGGGAAGGAGCCGGGGAGCTGTTTTTT. Translation: CASSLREGAGELFF. This chain links TRBV5-1 with TRBJ2-2; D gene uncertain. This CDR3 region has 14 residues. Trimming removed 2 bases from V and 6 bases from J, with 11 bases in between. Germline CDR1 is SGHRS and CDR2 is YFSETQ.